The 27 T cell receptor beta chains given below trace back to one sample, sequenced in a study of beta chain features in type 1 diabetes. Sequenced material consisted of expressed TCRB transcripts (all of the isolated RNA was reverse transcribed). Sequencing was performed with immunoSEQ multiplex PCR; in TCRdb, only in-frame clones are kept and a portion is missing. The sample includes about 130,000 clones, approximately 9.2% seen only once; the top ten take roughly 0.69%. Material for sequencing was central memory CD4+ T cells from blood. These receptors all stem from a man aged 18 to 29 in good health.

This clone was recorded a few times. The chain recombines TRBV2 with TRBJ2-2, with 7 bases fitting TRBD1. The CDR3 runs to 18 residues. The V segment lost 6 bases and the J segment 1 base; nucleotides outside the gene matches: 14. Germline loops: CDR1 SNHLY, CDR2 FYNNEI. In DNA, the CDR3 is TGTGCCAGCAGGCCACCGACAGGGCAGACCAGGAACACCGGGGAGCTGTTTTTT. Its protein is CASRPPTGQTRNTGELFF.

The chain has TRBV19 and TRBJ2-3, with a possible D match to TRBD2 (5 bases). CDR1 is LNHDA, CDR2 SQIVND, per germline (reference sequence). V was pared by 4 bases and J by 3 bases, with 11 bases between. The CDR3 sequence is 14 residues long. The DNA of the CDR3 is TGTGCCAGTAGTAGTCGTGGAGGAACAGATACGCAGTATTTT. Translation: CASSSRGGTDTQYF.

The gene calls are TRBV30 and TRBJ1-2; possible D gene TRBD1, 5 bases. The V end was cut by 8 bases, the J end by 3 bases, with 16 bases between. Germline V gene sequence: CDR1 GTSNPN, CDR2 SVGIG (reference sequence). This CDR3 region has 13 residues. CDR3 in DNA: TGTGCCGGACAAATAGACCGCGACTATGGCTACACCTTC. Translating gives CAGQIDRDYGYTF.

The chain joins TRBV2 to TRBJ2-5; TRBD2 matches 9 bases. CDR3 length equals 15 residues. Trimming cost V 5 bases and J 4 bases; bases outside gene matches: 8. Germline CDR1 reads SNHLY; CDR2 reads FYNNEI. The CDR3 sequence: CASSPGTSRGETQYF. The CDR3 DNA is TGTGCCAGCAGTCCCGGGACTAGCCGGGGAGAGACCCAGTACTTC. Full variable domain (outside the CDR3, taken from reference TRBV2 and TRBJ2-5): EPEVTQTPSHQVTQMGQEVILRCVPISNHLYFYWYRQILGQKVEFLVSFYNNEISEKSEIFDDQFSVERPDGSNFTLKIRSTKLEDSAMYFCASSPGTSRGETQYFGPGTRLLVL.

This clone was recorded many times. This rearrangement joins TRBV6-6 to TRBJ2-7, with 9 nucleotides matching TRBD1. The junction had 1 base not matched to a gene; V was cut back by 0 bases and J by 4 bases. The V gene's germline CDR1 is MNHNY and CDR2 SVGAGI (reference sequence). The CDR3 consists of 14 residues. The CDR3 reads CASSYSTGGYEQYF. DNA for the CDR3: TGTGCCAGCAGTTACTCGACAGGGGGGTACGAGCAGTACTTC.

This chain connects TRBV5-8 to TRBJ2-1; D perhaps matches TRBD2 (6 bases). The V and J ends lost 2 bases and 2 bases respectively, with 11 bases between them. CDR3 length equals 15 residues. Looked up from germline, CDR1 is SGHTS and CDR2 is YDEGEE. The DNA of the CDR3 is TGTGCCAGCAGCTTACCGGGGGTGACCTACAATGAGCAGTTCTTC. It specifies CASSLPGVTYNEQFF.

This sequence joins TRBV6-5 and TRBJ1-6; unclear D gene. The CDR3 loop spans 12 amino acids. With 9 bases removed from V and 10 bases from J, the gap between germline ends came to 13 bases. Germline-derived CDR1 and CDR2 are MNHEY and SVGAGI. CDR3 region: CASQRVGSPLHF. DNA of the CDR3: TGTGCCAGTCAGAGGGTGGGCTCACCCCTCCACTTT.

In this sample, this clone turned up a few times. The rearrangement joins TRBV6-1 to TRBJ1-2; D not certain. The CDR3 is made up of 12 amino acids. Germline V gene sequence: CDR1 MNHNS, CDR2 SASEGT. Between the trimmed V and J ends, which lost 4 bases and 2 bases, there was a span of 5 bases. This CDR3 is CASSVRNYGYTF. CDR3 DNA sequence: TGTGCCAGCAGTGTCCGGAACTATGGCTACACCTTC.

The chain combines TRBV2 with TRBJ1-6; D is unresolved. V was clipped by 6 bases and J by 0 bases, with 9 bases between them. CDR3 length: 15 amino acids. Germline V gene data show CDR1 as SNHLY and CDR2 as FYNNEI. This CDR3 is CASRSYSSYNSPLHF. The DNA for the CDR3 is TGTGCCAGCAGGTCTTATAGCTCCTATAATTCACCCCTCCACTTT. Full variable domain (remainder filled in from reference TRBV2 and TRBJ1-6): EPEVTQTPSHQVTQMGQEVILRCVPISNHLYFYWYRQILGQKVEFLVSFYNNEISEKSEIFDDQFSVERPDGSNFTLKIRSTKLEDSAMYFCASRSYSSYNSPLHFGNGTRLTVT.

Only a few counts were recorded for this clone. The CDR3 is CASQTGVSSDTQYF. Here the CDR3 DNA reads TGCGCCAGCCAAACGGGGGTTTCGTCAGATACGCAGTATTTT. The chain combines TRBV5-1 with TRBJ2-3, with TRBD2 as a possible D gene (6 bases). The CDR3 contains 14 residues. Per the germline V gene, CDR1 is SGHRS and CDR2 is YFSETQ. The germline V and J ends were trimmed by 7 bases and 4 bases, with 16 bases remaining between them.

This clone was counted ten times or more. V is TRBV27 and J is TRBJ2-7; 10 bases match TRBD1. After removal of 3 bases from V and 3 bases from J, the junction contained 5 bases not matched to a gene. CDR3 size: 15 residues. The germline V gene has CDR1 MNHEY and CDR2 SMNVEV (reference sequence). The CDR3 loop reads CASSFTGTGVYEQYF. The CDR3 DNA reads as TGTGCCAGCAGTTTCACCGGGACAGGGGTCTACGAGCAGTACTTC.

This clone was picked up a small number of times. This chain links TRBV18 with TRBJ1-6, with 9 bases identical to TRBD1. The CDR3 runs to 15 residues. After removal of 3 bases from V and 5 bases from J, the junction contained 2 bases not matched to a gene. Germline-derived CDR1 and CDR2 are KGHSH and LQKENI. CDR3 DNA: TGTGCCAGCTCACCTGGGACAGGGAATAATTCACCCCTCCACTTT. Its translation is CASSPGTGNNSPLHF.

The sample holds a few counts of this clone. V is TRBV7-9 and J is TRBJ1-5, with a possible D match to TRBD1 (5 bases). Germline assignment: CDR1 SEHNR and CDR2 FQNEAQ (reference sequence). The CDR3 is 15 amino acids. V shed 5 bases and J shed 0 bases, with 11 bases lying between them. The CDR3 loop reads CASSPPGISNQPQHF. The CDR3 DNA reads TGTGCCAGCAGCCCACCAGGGATTAGCAATCAGCCCCAGCATTTT.

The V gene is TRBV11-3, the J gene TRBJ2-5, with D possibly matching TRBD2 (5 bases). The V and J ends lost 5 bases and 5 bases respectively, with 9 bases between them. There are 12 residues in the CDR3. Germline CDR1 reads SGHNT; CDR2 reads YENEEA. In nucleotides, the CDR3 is TGTGCCAGCAGCCCCCGAGGGGAGACCCAGTACTTC. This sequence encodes CASSPRGETQYF. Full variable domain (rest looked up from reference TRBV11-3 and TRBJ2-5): EAGVVQSPRYKIIEKKQPVAFWCNPISGHNTLYWYLQNLGQGPELLIRYENEEAVDDSQLPKDRFSAERLKGVDSTLKIQPAELGDSAVYLCASSPRGETQYFGPGTRLLVL.

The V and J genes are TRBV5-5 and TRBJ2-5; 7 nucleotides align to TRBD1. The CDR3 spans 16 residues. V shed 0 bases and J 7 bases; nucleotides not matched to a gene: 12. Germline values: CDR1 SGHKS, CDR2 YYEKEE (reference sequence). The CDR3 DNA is TGTGCCAGCAGCTTGGAGGGGGCCAGGGGCAAGGGGACCCAGTACTTC. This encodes CASSLEGARGKGTQYF.

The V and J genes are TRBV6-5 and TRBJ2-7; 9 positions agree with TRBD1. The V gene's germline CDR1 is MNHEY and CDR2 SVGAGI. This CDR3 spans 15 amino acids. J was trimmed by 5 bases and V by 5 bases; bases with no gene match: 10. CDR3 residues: CASSTTGTGLHEQYF. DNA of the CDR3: TGTGCCAGCAGTACGACCGGGACAGGGCTCCACGAGCAGTACTTC.

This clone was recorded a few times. The CDR3 DNA reads TGTGCCAGCAGCTTTGGAAGGCCGGGGAGCTCCTATAATTCACCCCTCCACTTT. This gives the protein CASSFGRPGSSYNSPLHF. The chain has TRBV7-9 and TRBJ1-6; D not certain. The V and J ends lost 3 bases and 0 bases respectively, with 15 bases between them. Germline loops: CDR1 SEHNR, CDR2 FQNEAQ (reference sequence). CDR3 length: 18 residues. Based on the CDR3 plus reference TRBV7-9 and TRBJ1-6, the full variable domain is DTGVSQNPRHKITKRGQNVTFRCDPISEHNRLYWYRQTLGQGPEFLTYFQNEAQLEKSRLLSDRFSAERPKGSFSTLEIQRTEQGDSAMYLCASSFGRPGSSYNSPLHFGNGTRLTVT.

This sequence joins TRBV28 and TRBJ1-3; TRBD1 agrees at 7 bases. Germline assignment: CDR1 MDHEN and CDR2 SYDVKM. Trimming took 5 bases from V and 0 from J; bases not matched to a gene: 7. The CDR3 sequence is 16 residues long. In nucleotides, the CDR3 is TGTGCCAGCAGTAGATACAGGGGCGGCTCTGGAAACACCATATATTTT. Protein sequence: CASSRYRGGSGNTIYF.

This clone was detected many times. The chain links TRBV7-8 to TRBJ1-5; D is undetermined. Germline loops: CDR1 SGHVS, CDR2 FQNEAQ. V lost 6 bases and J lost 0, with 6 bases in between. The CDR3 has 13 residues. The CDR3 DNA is TGTGCCAGCAGTCGGGATAGCAATCAGCCCCAGCATTTT. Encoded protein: CASSRDSNQPQHF. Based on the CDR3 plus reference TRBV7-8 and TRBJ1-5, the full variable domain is GAGVSQSPRYKVAKRGQDVALRCDPISGHVSLFWYQQALGQGPEFLTYFQNEAQLDKSGLPSDRFFAERPEGSVSTLKIQRTQQEDSAVYLCASSRDSNQPQHFGDGTRLSIL.

The chain's CDR3 is CASRAGNSNQPQHF. CDR3 bases: TGTGCCAGCAGAGCGGGGAATAGCAATCAGCCCCAGCATTTT. The gene calls are TRBV2 and TRBJ1-5; D ambiguous. Germline-derived CDR1 and CDR2 are SNHLY and FYNNEI. The CDR3 spans 14 residues. V was clipped by 6 bases and J by 0 bases, with 9 bases between them.

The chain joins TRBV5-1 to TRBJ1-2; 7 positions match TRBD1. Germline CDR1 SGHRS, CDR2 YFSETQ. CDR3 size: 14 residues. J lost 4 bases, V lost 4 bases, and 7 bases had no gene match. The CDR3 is CASSPRGTVYGYTF. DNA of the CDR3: TGCGCCAGCAGCCCAAGAGGGACAGTCTATGGCTACACCTTC.

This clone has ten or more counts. The CDR3 here is CASSPRQFEQYF. CDR3 sequence (DNA): TGTGCCAGCAGCCCCAGACAGTTCGAGCAGTACTTC. V is TRBV7-9 and J is TRBJ2-7; TRBD1 is a possible D gene (5 bases). The length of the CDR3 is 12 residues. The V end was cut by 5 bases, the J end by 6 bases, with 11 bases between. Germline V lookup: CDR1 SEHNR, CDR2 FQNEAQ (reference sequence).

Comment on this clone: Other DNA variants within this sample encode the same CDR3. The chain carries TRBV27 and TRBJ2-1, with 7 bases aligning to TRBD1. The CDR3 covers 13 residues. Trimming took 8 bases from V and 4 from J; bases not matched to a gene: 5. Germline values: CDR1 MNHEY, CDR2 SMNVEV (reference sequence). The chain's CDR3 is CASRDSDYNEQFF. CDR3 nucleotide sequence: TGTGCCAGCCGGGACAGCGATTACAATGAGCAGTTCTTC.

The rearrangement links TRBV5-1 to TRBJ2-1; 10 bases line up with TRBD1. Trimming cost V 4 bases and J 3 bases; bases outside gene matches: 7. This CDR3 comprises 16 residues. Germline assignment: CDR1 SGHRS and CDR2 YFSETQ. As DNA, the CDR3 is TGCGCCAGCAGCCTCTCGGGACAGGGGCACTACAATGAGCAGTTCTTC. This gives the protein CASSLSGQGHYNEQFF.

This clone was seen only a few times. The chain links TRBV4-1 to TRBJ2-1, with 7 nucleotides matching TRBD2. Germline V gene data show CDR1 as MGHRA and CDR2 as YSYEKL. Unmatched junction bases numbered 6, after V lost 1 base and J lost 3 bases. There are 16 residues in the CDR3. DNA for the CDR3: TGCGCCAGCAGCCAAGGAGCGGGGTACCTCTACAATGAGCAGTTCTTC. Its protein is CASSQGAGYLYNEQFF.

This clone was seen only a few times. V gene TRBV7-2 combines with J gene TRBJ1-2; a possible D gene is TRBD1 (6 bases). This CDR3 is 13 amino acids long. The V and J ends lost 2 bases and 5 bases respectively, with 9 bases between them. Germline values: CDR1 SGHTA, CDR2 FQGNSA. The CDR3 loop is CASSLKQGYGYTF. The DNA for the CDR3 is TGTGCCAGCAGCTTAAAACAGGGATATGGCTACACCTTC.

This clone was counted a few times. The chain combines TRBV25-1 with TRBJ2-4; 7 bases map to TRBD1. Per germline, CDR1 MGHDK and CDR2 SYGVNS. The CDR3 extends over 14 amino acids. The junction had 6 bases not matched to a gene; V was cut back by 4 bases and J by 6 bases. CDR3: CASSGTGEPNIQYF. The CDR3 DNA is TGTGCCAGCAGTGGGACAGGAGAACCAAACATTCAGTACTTC.